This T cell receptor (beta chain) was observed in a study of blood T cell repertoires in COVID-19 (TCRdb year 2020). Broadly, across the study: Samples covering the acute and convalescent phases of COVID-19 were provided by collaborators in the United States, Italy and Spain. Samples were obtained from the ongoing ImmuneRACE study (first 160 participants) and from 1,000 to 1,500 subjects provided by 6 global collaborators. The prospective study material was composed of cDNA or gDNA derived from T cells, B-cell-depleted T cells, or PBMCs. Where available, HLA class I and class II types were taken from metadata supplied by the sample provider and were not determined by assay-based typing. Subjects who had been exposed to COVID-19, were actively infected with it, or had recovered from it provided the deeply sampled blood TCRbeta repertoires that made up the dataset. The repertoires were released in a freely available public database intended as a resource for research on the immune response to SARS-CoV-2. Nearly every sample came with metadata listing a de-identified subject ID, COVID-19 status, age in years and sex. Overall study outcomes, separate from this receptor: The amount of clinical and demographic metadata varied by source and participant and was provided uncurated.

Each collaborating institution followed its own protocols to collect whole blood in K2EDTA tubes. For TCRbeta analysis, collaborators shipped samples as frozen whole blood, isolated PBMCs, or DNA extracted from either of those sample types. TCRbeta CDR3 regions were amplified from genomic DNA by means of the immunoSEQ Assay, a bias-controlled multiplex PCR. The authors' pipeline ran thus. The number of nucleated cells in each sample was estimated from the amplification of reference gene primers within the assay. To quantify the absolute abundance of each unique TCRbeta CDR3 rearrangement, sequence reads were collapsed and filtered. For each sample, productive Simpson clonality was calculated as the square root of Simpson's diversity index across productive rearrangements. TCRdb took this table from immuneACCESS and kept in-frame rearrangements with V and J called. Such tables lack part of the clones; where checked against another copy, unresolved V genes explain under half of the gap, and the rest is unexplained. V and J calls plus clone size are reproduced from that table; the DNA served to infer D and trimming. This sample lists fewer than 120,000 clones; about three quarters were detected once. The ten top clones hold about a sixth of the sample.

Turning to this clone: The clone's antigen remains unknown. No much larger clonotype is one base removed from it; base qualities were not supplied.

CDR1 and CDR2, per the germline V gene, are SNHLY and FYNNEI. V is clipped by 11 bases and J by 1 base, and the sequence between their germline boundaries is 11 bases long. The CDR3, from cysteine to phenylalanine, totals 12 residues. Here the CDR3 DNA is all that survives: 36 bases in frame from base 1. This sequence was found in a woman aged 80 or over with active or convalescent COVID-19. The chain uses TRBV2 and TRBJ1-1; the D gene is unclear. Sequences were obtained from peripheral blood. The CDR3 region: CAVEGGNTEAFF. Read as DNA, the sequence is TGTGCCGTCGAGGGAGGGAACACTGAAGCTTTCTTT. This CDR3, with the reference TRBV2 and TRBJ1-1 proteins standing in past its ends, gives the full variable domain EPEVTQTPSHQVTQMGQEVILRCVPISNHLYFYWYRQILGQKVEFLVSFYNNEISEKSEIFDDQFSVERPDGSNFTLKIRSTKLEDSAMYFCAVEGGNTEAFFGQGTRLTVV.